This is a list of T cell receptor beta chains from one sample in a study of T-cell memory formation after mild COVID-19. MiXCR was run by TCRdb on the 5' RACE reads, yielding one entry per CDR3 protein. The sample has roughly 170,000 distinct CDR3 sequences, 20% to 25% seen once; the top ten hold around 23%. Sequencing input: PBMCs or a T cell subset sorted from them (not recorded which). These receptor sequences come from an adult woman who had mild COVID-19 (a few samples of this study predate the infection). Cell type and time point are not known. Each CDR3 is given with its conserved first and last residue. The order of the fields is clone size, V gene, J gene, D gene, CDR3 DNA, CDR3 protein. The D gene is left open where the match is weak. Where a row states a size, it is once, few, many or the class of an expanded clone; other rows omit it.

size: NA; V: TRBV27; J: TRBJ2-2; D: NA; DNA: TGTGCCAGCAGTTTGTGGACTACGAACACCGGGGAGCTGTTTTTT; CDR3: CASSLWTTNTGELFF
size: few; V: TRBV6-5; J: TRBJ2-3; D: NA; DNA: TGTGCCAGCAGTTTCGGGAACCCCGCTAGCCGAGGTCCAGATACGCAGTATTTT; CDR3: CASSFGNPASRGPDTQYF
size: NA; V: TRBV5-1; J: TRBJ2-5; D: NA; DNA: TGCGCCAGCAGGATGGAGGGGGGAGAGACCCAGTACTTC; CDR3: CASRMEGGETQYF
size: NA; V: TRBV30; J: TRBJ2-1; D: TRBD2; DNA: TGTGCCTCCTCAGCGGGAGAAATCTACAATGAGCAGTTCTTC; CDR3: CASSAGEIYNEQFF
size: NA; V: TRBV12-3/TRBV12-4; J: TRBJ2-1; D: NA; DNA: TGTGCCAGCAGTTACGACAATGAGCAGTTCTTC; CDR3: CASSYDNEQFF
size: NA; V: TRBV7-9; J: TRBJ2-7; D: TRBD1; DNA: TGTGCCAGCAGCTCCCATGATGCCGGGACAGGGGTGAGCTACGAGCAGTACTTC; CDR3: CASSSHDAGTGVSYEQYF
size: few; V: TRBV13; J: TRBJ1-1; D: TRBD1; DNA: TGTGCCAGCAGCCCGGACAGGGGGTTGGACGCTGAAGCTTTCTTT; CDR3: CASSPDRGLDAEAFF
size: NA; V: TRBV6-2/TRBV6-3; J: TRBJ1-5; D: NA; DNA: TGTGCCAGCACCTTGGGAGGGGATCAGCCCCAGCATTTT; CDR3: CASTLGGDQPQHF
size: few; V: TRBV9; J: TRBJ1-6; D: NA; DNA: TGTGCCAGCAGCGAACAGGGTCAGCCGGATTCACCCCTCCACTTT; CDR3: CASSEQGQPDSPLHF
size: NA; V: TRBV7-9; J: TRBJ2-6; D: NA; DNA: TGTGCCAGCAGCTTTTCAGCGTCTGGGGCCAACGTCCTGACTTTC; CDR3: CASSFSASGANVLTF
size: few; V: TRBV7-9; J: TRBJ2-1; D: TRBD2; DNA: TGTGCCAGCAGCCGAGGACTAGCGGGAGTGACTGAGCAGTTCTTC; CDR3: CASSRGLAGVTEQFF
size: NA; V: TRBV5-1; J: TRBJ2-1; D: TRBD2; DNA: TGCGCCAGCAGCTTGGACCTAGCGGCTTACAATGAGCAGTTCTTC; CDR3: CASSLDLAAYNEQFF
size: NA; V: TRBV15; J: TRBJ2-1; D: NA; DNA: TGTGCCACCAGCCACAGGGGCGGGAGTTACACTGAGCAGTTCTTC; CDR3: CATSHRGGSYTEQFF
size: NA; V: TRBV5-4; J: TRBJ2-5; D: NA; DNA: TGTGCCAGCAGCCCCGAGGACGGAACGGAAGAGACCCAGTACTTC; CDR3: CASSPEDGTEETQYF
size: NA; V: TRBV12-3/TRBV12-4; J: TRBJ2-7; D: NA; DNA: TGTGCCAGCAGTCCCGCCGGAAGAGAGAAGTACTTC; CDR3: CASSPAGREKYF
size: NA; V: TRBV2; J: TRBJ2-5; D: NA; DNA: TGTGCCAGCAGTGAATGGGGGGGCTTGAAGACCCAGTACTTC; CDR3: CASSEWGGLKTQYF
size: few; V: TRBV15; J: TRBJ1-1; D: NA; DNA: TGTGCTCATTCCCAAAGTCTGAACACTGAAGCTTTCTTT; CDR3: CAHSQSLNTEAFF
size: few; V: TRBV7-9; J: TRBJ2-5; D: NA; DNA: TGTGCCAGCAGCTTACAATCCGCAGGGTACCAAGAGACCCAGTACTTC; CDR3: CASSLQSAGYQETQYF
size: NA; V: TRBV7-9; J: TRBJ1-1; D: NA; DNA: TGTGCCAGCACCCCACAGGGCACTGAAGCTTTCTTT; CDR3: CASTPQGTEAFF
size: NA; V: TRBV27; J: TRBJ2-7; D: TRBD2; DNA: TGTGCCAGCAGTTGGGGAACTAGCGGGAATGCCGAGCAGTACTTC; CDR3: CASSWGTSGNAEQYF
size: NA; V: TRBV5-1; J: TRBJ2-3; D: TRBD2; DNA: TGCGCCAGCAGCCCAATAGCGGGGGGGCTGGGAGATACGCAGTATTTT; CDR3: CASSPIAGGLGDTQYF
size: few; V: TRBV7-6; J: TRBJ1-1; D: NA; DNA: TGTGCCAGCAGCCCGGACAGCTTGTCTTTGAACACTGAAGCTTTCTTT; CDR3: CASSPDSLSLNTEAFF
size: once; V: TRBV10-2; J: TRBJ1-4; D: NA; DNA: TGCGCCAGCAGTGAGTCATTTACTGAAAAACTGTTTTTT; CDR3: CASSESFTEKLFF
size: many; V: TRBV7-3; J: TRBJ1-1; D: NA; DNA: TGTGCCAGCAGCCCGAGGGGGAACACTGAAGCTTTCTTT; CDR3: CASSPRGNTEAFF
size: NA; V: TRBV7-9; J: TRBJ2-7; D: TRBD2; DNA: TGTGCCTCCGGGGGGACCCAAGGGTACGAGCAGTACTTC; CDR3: CASGGTQGYEQYF